Below are 17 T cell receptor beta chains sequenced from a single sample in a study of OX40 agonist ivuxolimab in advanced cancers. Library generation was performed with the immunoSEQ multiplex PCR assay. Held by TCRdb, this immuneACCESS table contains in-frame sequences only and omits some clones. Under half of the omission traces to an unresolved V gene where checked; the cause of the rest is unknown. The sample contains 55,000 to 65,000 clones, about nine tenths of them found a single time. Around 20% of the sample is in the top ten clones. The input for sequencing was CD4+ or CD8+ T cells sorted from blood, taken in a trial of the OX40 agonist ivuxolimab. The receptors were gathered from an adult with an advanced solid tumor such as melanoma, head and neck, liver or kidney cancer.

V gene TRBV9 combines with J gene TRBJ1-3; D is undetermined. Trimming took off 7 bases at V and 4 bases at J, with 12 bases between the two ends. The germline V gene has CDR1 SGDLS and CDR2 YYNGEE. The CDR3 is made up of 13 amino acids. Here the CDR3 DNA reads TGTGCCAGCGGAGGGAACTCGGGAAACACCATATATTTT. Protein product: CASGGNSGNTIYF. Variable domain in full (rest from reference TRBV9 and TRBJ1-3): DSGVTQTPKHLITATGQRVTLRCSPRSGDLSVYWYQQSLDQGLQFLIQYYNGEERAKGNILERFSAQQFPDLHSELNLSSLELGDSALYFCASGGNSGNTIYFGEGSWLTVV.

V gene TRBV29-1 combines with J gene TRBJ1-1, with 7 bases matching TRBD1. The V gene end was trimmed by 6 bases and the J gene end by 5 bases; junction bases not matched to a gene: 6. The germline V gene encodes CDR1 SQVTM and CDR2 ANQGSEA. The CDR3 is made up of 12 amino acids. This CDR3 reads CSVTGQMTEAFF. The CDR3 DNA follows: TGCAGCGTGACGGGACAGATGACTGAAGCTTTCTTT.

The V and J genes are TRBV4-3 and TRBJ2-1, with D possibly being TRBD1 (6 bases). The V and J ends lost 0 bases and 4 bases respectively, with 10 bases between them. Germline V lookup: CDR1 LGHNA, CDR2 YSLEER. The CDR3 totals 15 residues. CDR3 DNA: TGCGCCAGCAGCCAAGAAGGGGGAGTATACAATGAGCAGTTCTTC. This sequence encodes CASSQEGGVYNEQFF.

The chain carries TRBV14 and TRBJ1-2; no clear D. CDR1 is SGHDN and CDR2 is FVKESK in the germline V gene. CDR3 length: 15 residues. Trimming took off 3 bases at V and 3 bases at J, with 14 bases between the two ends. CDR3 sequence (DNA): TGTGCCAGCAGCCAGGCAGTAGGTCGGTACTATGGCTACACCTTC. Protein: CASSQAVGRYYGYTF.

The chain carries TRBV9 and TRBJ1-1, with a possible D match to TRBD1 (5 bases). Trimming pared 3 bases from V and 8 bases from J, leaving 11 bases between. The CDR3 length is 12 residues. The germline gives CDR1 SGDLS, CDR2 YYNGEE. CDR3 protein: CASSETGTEAFF. The CDR3 nucleotides are TGTGCCAGCAGCGAAACCGGGACGGAAGCTTTCTTT.

The V call is TRBV6-1, the J call TRBJ2-7, with D hard to call. The CDR3 is made up of 11 amino acids. CDR1 is MNHNS and CDR2 is SASEGT in the germline V gene. Trimming left V 8 bases short and J 4 bases short, with 9 bases between. As DNA, the CDR3 is TGTGCCAGCCTGGGCTTTTACGAGCAGTACGTC. It specifies CASLGFYEQYV.

J is TRBJ2-5 and V is TRBV5-1, with TRBD2 as a possible D gene (6 bases). This CDR3 contains 15 residues. V lost 0 bases, J lost 5 bases, and 14 bases lay in between. Germline V gene lookup returns CDR1 SGHRS and CDR2 YFSETQ. CDR3 nucleotide sequence: TGCGCCAGCAGCTTGGAGCGTCCGGGAGTGGAGACCCAGTACTTC. Its protein product is CASSLERPGVETQYF.

The chain carries TRBV4-2 and TRBJ2-3; 10 bases are shared with TRBD2. Germline CDR1 and CDR2: LGHNA and YNFKEQ. V lost 1 base and J lost 5; bases outside the gene matches: 6. The CDR3 totals 16 residues. The CDR3 DNA is TGTGCCAGCAGCCAAGGTCTAGCGGGAGTGCAAGATACGCAGTATTTT. Translation gives CASSQGLAGVQDTQYF.

The chain joins TRBV6-6 to TRBJ1-5; 7 nucleotides agree with TRBD1. This CDR3 is built from 14 residues. CDR1 and CDR2 (germline): MNHNY, SVGAGI (reference sequence). The V gene end was trimmed by 6 bases and the J gene end by 3 bases; junction bases not matched to a gene: 5. CDR3 bases: TGTGCCAGCAGGGCCGGGACAGTCAATCAGCCCCAGCATTTT. Translation: CASRAGTVNQPQHF.

V and J are TRBV30 and TRBJ2-3, with D perhaps matching TRBD2 (5 bases). The germline V and J ends were trimmed by 1 base and 4 bases, with 12 bases remaining between them. This CDR3 has 14 residues. Per the germline V gene, CDR1 is GTSNPN and CDR2 is SVGIG (reference sequence). The chain's CDR3 is CAWSAGSSSDTQYF. CDR3 coding DNA: TGTGCCTGGAGTGCGGGAAGTAGCTCAGATACGCAGTATTTT.

This rearrangement joins TRBV30 to TRBJ2-5; a possible D gene is TRBD1 (6 bases). V was pared by 0 bases and J by 5 bases, with 13 bases between. The CDR3 loop spans 14 amino acids. Germline-derived CDR1 and CDR2 are GTSNPN and SVGIG (reference sequence). The CDR3 nucleotides are TGTGCCTGGAGTGTACGAAGGGGGATGGAGACCCAGTACTTC. Protein sequence: CAWSVRRGMETQYF.

This clone was observed a single time. The CDR3 DNA follows: TGTGCCAGCAGCTTTGCAGGGGGCAATGAGCAGTTCTTC. Amino acid sequence: CASSFAGGNEQFF. The chain links TRBV5-4 to TRBJ2-1; the match to TRBD1 covers 7 bases. CDR1 is SGHNT, CDR2 YYREEE, per germline (reference sequence). Trimming took 2 bases from V and 6 from J; bases not matched to a gene: 2. CDR3 length equals 13 residues.

The genes are TRBV30 and TRBJ2-7; D is perhaps TRBD1 or TRBD2 (5 bases each). Germline V gene sequence: CDR1 GTSNPN, CDR2 SVGIG (reference sequence). The V end lost 7 bases, the J end lost 3 bases, and 16 bases lay between the germline ends. The CDR3 has 13 residues. Here the CDR3 reads CALDRGPGYEQYV. In nucleotides, the CDR3 is TGTGCCTTAGACCGGGGCCCAGGCTACGAGCAGTACGTC.

The gene calls are TRBV6-5 and TRBJ1-5; D is unclear. With 6 bases removed from V and 0 bases from J, the gap between germline ends came to 9 bases. The CDR3 consists of 14 residues. Germline-derived CDR1 and CDR2 are MNHEY and SVGAGI. The CDR3 region is CASSSQNSNQPQHF. CDR3 DNA: TGTGCCAGCAGCTCCCAAAATAGCAATCAGCCCCAGCATTTT.

The chain is built from TRBV11-3 and TRBJ1-3; possibly TRBD1 for D (5 bases). This CDR3 contains 13 residues. The V gene's germline CDR1 is SGHNT and CDR2 YENEEA. The V and J ends lost 4 bases and 3 bases respectively, with 7 bases between them. CDR3 nucleotides: TGTGCCAGCAGCTCCAGGGTTGGAAACACCATATATTTT. This sequence encodes CASSSRVGNTIYF.

The V call is TRBV4-3, the J call TRBJ2-1; possibly TRBD1 for D (5 bases). The V gene lost 2 bases and the J gene lost 2 bases, with 13 bases spanning the gap. Germline loops: CDR1 LGHNA, CDR2 YSLEER. The CDR3 totals 16 residues. The CDR3: CASSQWRTSAYNEQFF. The CDR3 DNA follows: TGCGCCAGCAGCCAATGGCGGACAAGCGCCTACAATGAGCAGTTCTTC.

This rearrangement joins TRBV27 to TRBJ2-7, with D possibly TRBD2 on 5 matching bases. Trimming took 6 bases from V and 2 from J, leaving 14 bases between them. CDR1 and CDR2 (germline): MNHEY, SMNVEV (reference sequence). This CDR3 spans 14 amino acids. The CDR3 is CASRPLDPAYEQYF. The CDR3 region has the DNA TGTGCCAGCAGGCCACTAGACCCTGCCTACGAGCAGTACTTC.